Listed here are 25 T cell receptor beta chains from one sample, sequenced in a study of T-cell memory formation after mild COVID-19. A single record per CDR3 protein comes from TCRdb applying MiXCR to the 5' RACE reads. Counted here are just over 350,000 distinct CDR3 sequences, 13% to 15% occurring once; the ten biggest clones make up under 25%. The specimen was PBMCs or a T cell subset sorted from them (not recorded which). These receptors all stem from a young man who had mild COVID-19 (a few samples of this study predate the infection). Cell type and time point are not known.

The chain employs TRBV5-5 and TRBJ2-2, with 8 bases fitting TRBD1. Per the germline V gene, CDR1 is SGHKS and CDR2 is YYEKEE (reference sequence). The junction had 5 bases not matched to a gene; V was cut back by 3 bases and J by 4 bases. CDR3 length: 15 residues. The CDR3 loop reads CASSSGTGPTGELFF. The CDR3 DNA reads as TGTGCCAGCAGCTCTGGGACAGGACCCACCGGGGAGCTGTTTTTT.

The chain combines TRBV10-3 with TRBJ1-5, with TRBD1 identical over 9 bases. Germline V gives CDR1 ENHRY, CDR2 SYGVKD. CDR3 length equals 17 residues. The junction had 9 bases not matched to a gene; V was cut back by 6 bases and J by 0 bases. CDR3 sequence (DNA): TGTGCCATCAGAACCCGGGGACAGGGTCATAGCAATCAGCCCCAGCATTTT. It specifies CAIRTRGQGHSNQPQHF.

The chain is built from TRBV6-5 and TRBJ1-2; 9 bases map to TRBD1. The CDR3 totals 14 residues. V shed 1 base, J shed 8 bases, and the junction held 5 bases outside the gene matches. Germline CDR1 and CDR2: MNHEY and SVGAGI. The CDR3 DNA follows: TGTGCCAGCAGTTACTTGGGACAGGGACACGGCTACACCTTC. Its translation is CASSYLGQGHGYTF.

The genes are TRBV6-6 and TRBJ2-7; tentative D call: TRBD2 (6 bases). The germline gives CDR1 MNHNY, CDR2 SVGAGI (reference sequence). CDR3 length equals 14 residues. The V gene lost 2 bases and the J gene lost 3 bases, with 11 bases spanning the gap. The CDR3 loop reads CASSYHGGYYEQYV. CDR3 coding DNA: TGTGCCAGCAGTTACCATGGGGGGTACTACGAGCAGTACGTC.

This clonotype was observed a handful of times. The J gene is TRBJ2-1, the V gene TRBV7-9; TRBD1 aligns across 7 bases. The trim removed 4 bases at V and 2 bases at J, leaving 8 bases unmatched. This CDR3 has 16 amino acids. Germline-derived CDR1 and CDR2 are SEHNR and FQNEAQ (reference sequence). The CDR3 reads CASSSNDRATYNEQFF. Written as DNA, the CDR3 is TGTGCCAGCAGCTCCAATGACAGGGCGACCTACAATGAGCAGTTCTTC.

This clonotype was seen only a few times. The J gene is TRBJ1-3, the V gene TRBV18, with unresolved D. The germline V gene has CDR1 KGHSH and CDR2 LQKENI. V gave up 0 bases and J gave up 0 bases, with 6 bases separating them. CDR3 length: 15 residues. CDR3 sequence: CASSPPSISGNTIYF. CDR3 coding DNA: TGTGCCAGCTCACCACCCTCCATCTCTGGAAACACCATATATTTT.

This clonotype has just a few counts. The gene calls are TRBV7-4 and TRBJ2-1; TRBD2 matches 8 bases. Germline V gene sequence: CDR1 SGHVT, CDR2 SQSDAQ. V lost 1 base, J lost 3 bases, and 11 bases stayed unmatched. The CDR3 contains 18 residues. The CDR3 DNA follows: TGTGCCAGCAGCTTAGGGAGACTAGCGAAAGATCTCTACAATGAGCAGTTCTTC. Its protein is CASSLGRLAKDLYNEQFF.

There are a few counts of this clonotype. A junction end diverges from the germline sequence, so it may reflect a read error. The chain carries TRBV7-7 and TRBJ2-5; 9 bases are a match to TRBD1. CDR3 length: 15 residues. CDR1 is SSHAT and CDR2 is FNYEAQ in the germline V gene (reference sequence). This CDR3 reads CASSLGGTGIETQYF. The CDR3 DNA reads TGTGCTAGCAGCTTAGGCGGGACAGGGATCGAGACCCAGTACTTC.

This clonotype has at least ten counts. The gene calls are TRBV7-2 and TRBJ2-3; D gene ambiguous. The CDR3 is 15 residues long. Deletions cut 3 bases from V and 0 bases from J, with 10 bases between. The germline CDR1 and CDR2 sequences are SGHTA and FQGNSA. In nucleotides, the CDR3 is TGTGCCAGCAGCTTGGGCACCACTAGCACAGATACGCAGTATTTT. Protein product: CASSLGTTSTDTQYF.

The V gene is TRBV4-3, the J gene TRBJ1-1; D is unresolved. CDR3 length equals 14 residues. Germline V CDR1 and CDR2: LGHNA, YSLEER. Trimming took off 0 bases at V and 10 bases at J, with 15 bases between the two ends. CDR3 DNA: TGCGCCAGCAGCCAAGAAAAGGTGGACCCGGGAGCTTTCTTT. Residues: CASSQEKVDPGAFF.

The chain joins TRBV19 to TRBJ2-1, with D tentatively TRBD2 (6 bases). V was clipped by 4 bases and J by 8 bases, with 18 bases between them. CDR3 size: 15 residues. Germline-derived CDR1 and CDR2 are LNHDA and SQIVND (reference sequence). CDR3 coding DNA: TGTGCCAGTAGTACGCGGACTATCCCCGCTGATGAGCAGTTCTTC. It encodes CASSTRTIPADEQFF.

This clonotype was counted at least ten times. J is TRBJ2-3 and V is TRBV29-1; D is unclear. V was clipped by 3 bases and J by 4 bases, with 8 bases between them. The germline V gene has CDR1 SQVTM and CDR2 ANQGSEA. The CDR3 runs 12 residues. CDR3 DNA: TGCAGCGTTGACGTAGCTGCAGATACGCAGTATTTT. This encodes CSVDVAADTQYF.

CDR3 nucleotide sequence: TGTGCCAGCGCAGTCTTCAGTAATTCACCCCTCCACTTT. This codes for CASAVFSNSPLHF. The chain combines TRBV6-4 with TRBJ1-6; D is undetermined. Trimming pared 8 bases from V and 6 bases from J, leaving 11 bases between. The CDR3 has 13 amino acids. Germline-derived CDR1 and CDR2 are MRHNA and SNTAGT.

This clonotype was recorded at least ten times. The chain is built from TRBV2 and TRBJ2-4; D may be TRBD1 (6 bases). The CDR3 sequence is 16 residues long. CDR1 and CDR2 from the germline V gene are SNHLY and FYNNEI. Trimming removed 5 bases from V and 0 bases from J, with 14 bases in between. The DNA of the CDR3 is TGTGCCAGCAGTACACCTACAGGGTTAGCCAAAAACATTCAGTACTTC. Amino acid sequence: CASSTPTGLAKNIQYF.

CDR3 amino acids: CASSHGGAVDETQYF. In DNA form, the CDR3 reads TGTGCCAGCAGCCACGGGGGGGCGGTTGACGAGACCCAGTACTTC. The V call is TRBV4-2, the J call TRBJ2-5; TRBD2 aligns across 8 bases. The CDR3 contains 15 residues. V was pared by 3 bases and J by 5 bases, with 8 bases of the junction left unmatched. The germline V gene has CDR1 LGHNA and CDR2 YNFKEQ.

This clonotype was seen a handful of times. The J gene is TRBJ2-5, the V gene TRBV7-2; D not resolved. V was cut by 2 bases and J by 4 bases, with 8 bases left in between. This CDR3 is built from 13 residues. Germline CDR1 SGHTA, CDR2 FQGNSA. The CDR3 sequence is CASSLRTAETQYF. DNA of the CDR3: TGTGCCAGCAGCTTACGAACCGCAGAGACCCAGTACTTC.

The CDR3 DNA is TGTGCCAGCAGCTTGTCCTCTAGTGGGCTCGGCGGGGAGCTGTTTTTT. Residues: CASSLSSSGLGGELFF. The V call is TRBV7-9, the J call TRBJ2-2; no clear D gene. Germline loops: CDR1 SEHNR, CDR2 FQNEAQ (reference sequence). With 3 bases removed from V and 7 bases from J, the gap between germline ends came to 18 bases. This CDR3 contains 16 residues.

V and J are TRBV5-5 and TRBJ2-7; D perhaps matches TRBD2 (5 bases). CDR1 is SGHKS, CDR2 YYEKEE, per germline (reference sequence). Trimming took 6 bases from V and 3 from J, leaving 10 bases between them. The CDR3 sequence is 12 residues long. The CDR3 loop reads CASTPGGYEQYF. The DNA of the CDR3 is TGTGCCAGCACCCCCGGAGGCTACGAGCAGTACTTC.

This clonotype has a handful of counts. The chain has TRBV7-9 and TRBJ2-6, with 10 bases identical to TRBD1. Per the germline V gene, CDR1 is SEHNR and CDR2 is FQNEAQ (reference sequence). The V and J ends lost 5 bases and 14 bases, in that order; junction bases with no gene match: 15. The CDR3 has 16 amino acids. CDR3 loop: CASSRGGLGDRGFLTF. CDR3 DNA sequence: TGTGCCAGCAGCCGTGGTGGTCTCGGGGACAGGGGCTTCCTGACTTTC. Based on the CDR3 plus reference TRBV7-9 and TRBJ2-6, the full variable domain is DTGVSQNPRHKITKRGQNVTFRCDPISEHNRLYWYRQTLGQGPEFLTYFQNEAQLEKSRLLSDRFSAERPKGSFSTLEIQRTEQGDSAMYLCASSRGGLGDRGFLTFGAGSRLTVL.

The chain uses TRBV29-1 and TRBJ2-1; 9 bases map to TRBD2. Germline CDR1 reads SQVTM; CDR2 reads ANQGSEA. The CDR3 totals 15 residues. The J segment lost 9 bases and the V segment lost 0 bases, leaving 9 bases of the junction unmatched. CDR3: CSVEDHASGVGEQFF. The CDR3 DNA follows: TGCAGCGTTGAAGATCACGCTAGCGGGGTCGGTGAGCAGTTCTTC.

The CDR3 nucleotides are TGTGCCAGCTCACCAGCGATCAGCGTGAACTATGGCTACACCTTC. This sequence encodes CASSPAISVNYGYTF. V is TRBV18 and J is TRBJ1-2; D is ambiguous. V gave up 2 bases and J gave up 2 bases, with 12 bases separating them. Germline CDR1 is KGHSH and CDR2 is LQKENI. This CDR3 spans 15 amino acids.

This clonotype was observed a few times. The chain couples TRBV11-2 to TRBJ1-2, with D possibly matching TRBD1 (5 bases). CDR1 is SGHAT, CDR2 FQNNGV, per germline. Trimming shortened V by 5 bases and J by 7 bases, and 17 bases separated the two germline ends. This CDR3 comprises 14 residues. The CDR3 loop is CASSPRAGRGGYTF. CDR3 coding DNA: TGTGCCAGCAGCCCGAGAGCAGGGCGAGGTGGCTACACCTTC.

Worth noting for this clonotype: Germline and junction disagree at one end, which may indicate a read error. The CDR3 spells CASSGAGMSPNF. CDR3 DNA sequence: TGTGCCAGCAGTGGGGCCGGGATGTCACCCAACTTC. The rearrangement joins TRBV2 to TRBJ2-1, with D perhaps matching TRBD2 (5 bases). CDR3 size: 12 residues. Germline CDR1 is SNHLY and CDR2 is FYNNEI.

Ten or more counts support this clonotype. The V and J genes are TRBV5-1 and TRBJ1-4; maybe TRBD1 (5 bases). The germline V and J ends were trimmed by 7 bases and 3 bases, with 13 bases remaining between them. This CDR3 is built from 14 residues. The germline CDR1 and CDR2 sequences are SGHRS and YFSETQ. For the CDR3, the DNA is TGCGCCAGCGGGAGGGACGGACCTAATGAAAAACTGTTTTTT. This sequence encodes CASGRDGPNEKLFF.

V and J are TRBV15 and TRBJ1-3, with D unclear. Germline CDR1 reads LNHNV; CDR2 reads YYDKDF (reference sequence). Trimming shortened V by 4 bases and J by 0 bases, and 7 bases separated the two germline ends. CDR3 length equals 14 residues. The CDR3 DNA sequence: TGTGCCACCAGCAAAGCGGACTCTGGAAACACCATATATTTT. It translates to CATSKADSGNTIYF.